The subject of this entry is one TCR beta chain. Its antigen is still unknown. These data are taken from a study of cytomegalovirus exposure and HLA in healthy donors. Study-level background: In a later analysis, the approximately 120 validation repertoires were reported to have used the same platform as the 600 to 800 first-cohort repertoires.

Using immunoSEQ multiplex PCR, the repertoire was profiled, and TCRdb retains in-frame clones only, with some absent. The sample shows about 130,000 clones, roughly 89% of them seen only once. Notes on the study in general: Cytomegalovirus status was reportedly diagnosed by the classifier with high specificity and sensitivity. Overall, some 160 TCR beta chains were annotated as cytomegalovirus-associated.

The receptor was derived from a woman between 18 and 29 years old in good health and CMV-seropositive. The sample taken for sequencing was PBMCs.

CDR3 loop: CASSLGLAVHNEQFF. CDR3 DNA sequence: TGTGCCAGCAGCCTCGGGCTAGCGGTCCACAATGAGCAGTTCTTC. The rearrangement uses TRBV7-9 and TRBJ2-1; the match to TRBD2 covers 7 bases. CDR3 length: 15 residues. In germline, CDR1 is SEHNR, CDR2 FQNEAQ (reference sequence). J was trimmed by 5 bases and V by 5 bases; bases with no gene match: 9.